This passage covers 31 T cell receptor beta chains from one sample sequenced in a study of sequential checkpoint blockade in melanoma. The method was immunoSEQ multiplex PCR; TCRdb's version includes in-frame clones alone and lacks a portion of them. The profile shows around 12,000 clones, 60% to 70% of them singletons. Sample treatment: randomized to nivolumab then ipilimumab (arm A) or the reverse (arm B). The sequencing here drew on CD8+ T cells sorted from blood (inferred from file names), taken from a patient given nivolumab and ipilimumab in sequence. All receptors derive from a human donor with melanoma.

In this sample, this clone turned up a few times. The CDR3 region is CASSFPGTGGVNTIYF. The CDR3 nucleotides read TGTGCCAGCAGCTTCCCCGGGACAGGGGGGGTAAACACCATATATTTT. The chain is built from TRBV4-2 and TRBJ1-3, with TRBD1 matching 11 bases. CDR1 and CDR2 from the germline V gene are LGHNA and YNFKEQ. The CDR3 loop spans 16 amino acids. V was clipped by 5 bases and J by 6 bases; unmatched bases: 9.

This clone was found a few times. V and J are TRBV30 and TRBJ1-5; unclear D gene. V dropped 3 bases and J dropped 11 bases, with 17 bases sitting between them. Germline V lookup: CDR1 GTSNPN, CDR2 SVGIG (reference sequence). The CDR3 loop spans 13 amino acids. The CDR3 DNA follows: TGTGCCTGGAGCGTAACAACAGCCTCAGCCCAGCATTTT. Its translation is CAWSVTTASAQHF.

There are a few counts of this clone. The chain couples TRBV6-6 to TRBJ2-7; D possibly corresponds to TRBD2 (6 bases). This CDR3 is built from 15 residues. The V end lost 0 bases, the J end lost 0 bases, and 9 bases lay between the germline ends. Germline V gene lookup returns CDR1 MNHNY and CDR2 SVGAGI (reference sequence). CDR3 sequence (DNA): TGTGCCAGCAGTTACTCGTACGGGGGCTCCTACGAGCAGTACTTC. Its translation: CASSYSYGGSYEQYF.

The V gene is TRBV15, the J gene TRBJ1-1; 8 bases map to TRBD1. The CDR3 covers 15 residues. The V segment lost 1 base and the J segment 1 base; nucleotides outside the gene matches: 2. Per germline, CDR1 LNHNV and CDR2 YYDKDF (reference sequence). The DNA for the CDR3 is TGTGCCACCAGCAGAGGGACAGGGAAGAACACTGAAGCTTTCTTT. It translates to CATSRGTGKNTEAFF.

This clone occurred once. The rearrangement joins TRBV27 to TRBJ2-1; 14 bases are a match to TRBD2. CDR3 size: 17 residues. V shed 4 bases, J shed 8 bases, and the junction held 10 bases outside the gene matches. CDR1 is MNHEY and CDR2 is SMNVEV in the germline V gene (reference sequence). This chain's CDR3 is CASSSTGLAGVIHEQFF. CDR3 in DNA: TGTGCCAGCAGTTCAACGGGACTAGCGGGAGTAATCCATGAGCAGTTCTTC.

This chain joins TRBV9 and TRBJ2-3; 7 nucleotides align to TRBD1. The CDR3 length is 14 residues. Germline-derived CDR1 and CDR2 are SGDLS and YYNGEE. The J segment lost 2 bases and the V segment lost 4 bases, leaving 4 bases of the junction unmatched. DNA for the CDR3: TGTGCCAGCAGCCCCGACAGGGTCACAGATACGCAGTATTTT. Protein product: CASSPDRVTDTQYF.

This sequence joins TRBV6-6 and TRBJ1-2; D is unclear. CDR3 length: 12 residues. With 8 bases removed from V and 7 bases from J, the gap between germline ends came to 14 bases. Per germline, CDR1 MNHNY and CDR2 SVGAGI (reference sequence). CDR3 region: CASGHLRVGYTF. The CDR3, as DNA: TGTGCCAGCGGCCACCTCCGGGTTGGCTACACCTTC.

The CDR3 loop reads CATGDRGSYEQYF. CDR3 bases: TGTGCCACAGGGGACAGGGGCTCCTACGAGCAGTACTTC. The chain joins TRBV28 to TRBJ2-7; the match to TRBD1 covers 10 bases. This CDR3 has 13 residues. V gave up 10 bases and J gave up 0 bases; unmatched junction bases: 3. CDR1 is MDHEN and CDR2 is SYDVKM in the germline V gene.

This clone came up a few times. The genes are TRBV18 and TRBJ1-5; TRBD1 aligns across 7 bases. Unmatched junction bases numbered 7, after V lost 5 bases and J lost 6 bases. This CDR3 spans 14 amino acids. Per germline, CDR1 KGHSH and CDR2 LQKENI. DNA of the CDR3: TGTGCCAGCTCATCCGACAGGGACATTCAGCCCCAGCATTTT. Its protein product is CASSSDRDIQPQHF.

The gene calls are TRBV7-4 and TRBJ2-1, with unresolved D. CDR1 and CDR2 (germline): SGHVT, SQSDAQ. The V gene lost 0 bases and the J gene lost 4 bases, with 10 bases spanning the gap. The CDR3 is 15 residues long. The CDR3 here is CASSLAISRYNEQFF. The CDR3 DNA is TGTGCCAGCAGCTTAGCGATTTCGCGATACAATGAGCAGTTCTTC.

The sample holds one count of this clone. V and J are TRBV6-5 and TRBJ1-5, with D tentatively TRBD1 (6 bases). Trimming removed 2 bases from V and 4 bases from J, with 15 bases in between. The germline V gene has CDR1 MNHEY and CDR2 SVGAGI. CDR3 length: 16 amino acids. The CDR3 DNA reads TGTGCCAGCAGTTACCCCAACAGGGCAGAGAATCAGCCCCAGCATTTT. Amino acid sequence: CASSYPNRAENQPQHF.

Remarks on this clone: Other nucleotide sequences from this sample produce the same CDR3. This chain joins TRBV5-1 and TRBJ2-7; tentative D call: TRBD2 (6 bases). Trimming removed 6 bases at V and 5 bases at J, with 24 bases between. There are 16 residues in the CDR3. Germline-derived CDR1 and CDR2 are SGHRS and YFSETQ. The CDR3 loop reads CASTFTTGDSINEQYF. DNA of the CDR3: TGCGCCAGCACCTTCACAACGGGGGATTCAATAAACGAGCAGTACTTC.

This clone was observed a few times. This chain uses TRBV5-1 with TRBJ2-7, with unresolved D. The germline V gene has CDR1 SGHRS and CDR2 YFSETQ. CDR3 length equals 14 residues. The germline V and J ends were trimmed by 4 bases and 4 bases, with 15 bases remaining between them. CDR3 region: CASSVRAGYYEQYF. Written as DNA, the CDR3 is TGCGCCAGCAGCGTTAGAGCCGGGTATTACGAGCAGTACTTC.

V gene TRBV10-2 combines with J gene TRBJ2-1; D gene ambiguous. The CDR3 is made up of 13 amino acids. The V gene lost 6 bases and the J gene lost 3 bases, with 9 bases spanning the gap. Per germline, CDR1 WSHSY and CDR2 SAAADI. The CDR3 region is CASSVLLYNEQFF. DNA of the CDR3: TGCGCCAGCAGCGTCCTCCTCTACAATGAGCAGTTCTTC.

The chain couples TRBV6-6 to TRBJ1-2; possibly TRBD1 for D (5 bases). This CDR3 has 14 amino acids. From germline, CDR1 is MNHNY and CDR2 SVGAGI (reference sequence). V gave up 5 bases and J gave up 7 bases, with 17 bases separating them. The CDR3 nucleotides are TGTGCCAGCAGTCACGGACACTGGCACTTTGGCTACACCTTC. Its translation is CASSHGHWHFGYTF.

There are a few counts of this clone. The chain is built from TRBV19 and TRBJ1-1, with a possible D match to TRBD1 (5 bases). The V end was cut by 5 bases, the J end by 8 bases, with 15 bases between. Germline assignment: CDR1 LNHDA and CDR2 SQIVND (reference sequence). The CDR3 has 13 amino acids. The CDR3 DNA sequence: TGTGCCAGTAGTCCCCAGGGAGGAGGAGAAGCTTTCTTT. It encodes CASSPQGGGEAFF.

V usage is TRBV11-2 and J usage is TRBJ2-7; 7 nucleotides line up with TRBD2. V gave up 1 base and J gave up 3 bases; unmatched junction bases: 3. CDR3 length: 14 amino acids. Per germline, CDR1 SGHAT and CDR2 FQNNGV. The CDR3, as DNA: TGTGCCAGCAGCTTAGCTAGCGGAGGCTACGAGCAGTACTTC. It specifies CASSLASGGYEQYF.

The chain uses TRBV6-6 and TRBJ1-6; D unresolved. Germline CDR1 and CDR2: MNHNY and SVGAGI (reference sequence). The CDR3 totals 13 residues. V gave up 0 bases and J gave up 11 bases, with 8 bases separating them. The CDR3 DNA reads TGTGCCAGCAGTTACTCGTTCGGTACACCCCTCCACTTT. Encoded protein: CASSYSFGTPLHF.

The rearrangement links TRBV6-6 to TRBJ2-7; D gene ambiguous. This CDR3 contains 12 residues. Germline V lookup: CDR1 MNHNY, CDR2 SVGAGI (reference sequence). Trimming stripped 3 bases from V and 2 bases from J, with 5 bases between. CDR3 region: CASSYTAYEQYF. In DNA form, the CDR3 reads TGTGCCAGCAGTTATACAGCCTACGAGCAGTACTTC.

This rearrangement joins TRBV30 to TRBJ2-7; TRBD2 aligns across 11 bases. Germline CDR1 reads GTSNPN; CDR2 reads SVGIG (reference sequence). V shed 5 bases and J 7 bases; nucleotides not matched to a gene: 1. The CDR3 consists of 11 residues. In DNA, the CDR3 is TGTGCCTGGGGGACTAGCGGTGAGCAGTACTTC. Protein sequence: CAWGTSGEQYF.

The rearrangement uses TRBV6-1 and TRBJ1-4, with a possible D match to TRBD1 (5 bases). V lost 0 bases and J lost 7, with 15 bases in between. CDR3 length: 16 amino acids. The V gene's germline CDR1 is MNHNS and CDR2 SASEGT. DNA of the CDR3: TGTGCCAGCAGTGAAGCTTCGGGGGGGGTTAGTGAAAAACTGTTTTTT. Translating it yields CASSEASGGVSEKLFF.

The chain joins TRBV10-3 to TRBJ1-5, with 7 bases identical to TRBD1. The junction had 3 bases not matched to a gene; V was cut back by 3 bases and J by 7 bases. Per the germline V gene, CDR1 is ENHRY and CDR2 is SYGVKD. CDR3 length equals 13 residues. CDR3 DNA sequence: TGTGCCATCAGTGAACAGGGGACCCAGCCCCAGCATTTT. This gives the protein CAISEQGTQPQHF.

This sequence joins TRBV27 and TRBJ2-5; a possible D gene is TRBD2 (6 bases). The J call could be wrong; TRBJ2-7 is a better fit for the DNA end. The CDR3 is made up of 13 amino acids. Germline values: CDR1 MNHEY, CDR2 SMNVEV (reference sequence). The CDR3 DNA follows: TGTGCCCCCTCGCCGGGCGGGACCTACGAGCAGTACTTC. This sequence encodes CAPSPGGTYEQYF.

The V call is TRBV27, the J call TRBJ2-7; perhaps TRBD2 as D (6 bases). CDR1 is MNHEY and CDR2 is SMNVEV in the germline V gene (reference sequence). This CDR3 has 11 amino acids. Trimming stripped 7 bases from V and 6 bases from J, with 10 bases between. CDR3 DNA: TGTGCCAGCATTCGGGGGACCGAGCAGTACTTC. Amino acids: CASIRGTEQYF.

A few counts support this clone. The chain has TRBV5-6 and TRBJ2-5; 8 bases match TRBD2. The CDR3 contains 15 residues. Germline V gene lookup returns CDR1 SGHDT and CDR2 YYEEEE. Unmatched junction bases numbered 13, after V lost 6 bases and J lost 6 bases. The CDR3 protein is CASNQGLGDLKTQYF. The CDR3 DNA sequence: TGTGCCAGCAACCAGGGACTAGGGGATCTCAAGACCCAGTACTTC.

The gene calls are TRBV5-4 and TRBJ1-1; possibly TRBD1 for D (5 bases). The ends were cut back, 1 base at V and 0 bases at J, with 7 bases in the middle. Germline CDR1 reads SGHNT; CDR2 reads YYREEE (reference sequence). The CDR3 loop spans 14 amino acids. The CDR3 is CASSLTGLNTEAFF. CDR3 in DNA: TGTGCCAGCAGCTTGACAGGCCTGAACACTGAAGCTTTCTTT.

This clone was seen more than once but under ten times. CDR3 loop: CASSWGLAGEQYF. The DNA of the CDR3 is TGTGCCAGCAGTTGGGGACTAGCGGGAGAGCAGTACTTC. V and J are TRBV27 and TRBJ2-7, with 13 bases matching TRBD2. Germline trimming cut 4 bases from V and 7 bases from J; bases unmatched to any gene: 1. This CDR3 spans 13 amino acids. Germline V gene data show CDR1 as MNHEY and CDR2 as SMNVEV (reference sequence).

The gene calls are TRBV4-3 and TRBJ1-5; 7 positions agree with TRBD1. CDR3 length equals 15 residues. With V trimmed by 4 bases and J by 2 bases, 5 bases remained unmatched. The V gene's germline CDR1 is LGHNA and CDR2 YSLEER. The CDR3 sequence: CASSLGQGGNQPQHF. The DNA of the CDR3 is TGCGCCAGCAGCCTGGGCCAGGGGGGCAATCAGCCCCAGCATTTT.

The chain combines TRBV7-3 with TRBJ2-5; D ambiguous. With 1 base removed from V and 3 bases from J, the gap between germline ends came to 9 bases. This CDR3 region has 14 residues. CDR1 SGHTA and CDR2 FQGTGA come from the germline V gene. The CDR3 bases are TGTGCCAGCAGCTTAAGGCCCCTCGAAGAGACCCAGTACTTC. This gives the protein CASSLRPLEETQYF.

The chain links TRBV9 to TRBJ2-5, with a tentative D call TRBD2 (6 bases). The germline gives CDR1 SGDLS, CDR2 YYNGEE. This CDR3 is 14 amino acids long. The V end was cut by 6 bases, the J end by 0 bases, with 12 bases between. The CDR3 reads CASTPRGYQETQYF. CDR3 DNA: TGTGCCAGCACCCCCCGGGGGTACCAAGAGACCCAGTACTTC.

This chain connects TRBV7-2 to TRBJ2-1; D is undetermined. CDR1 is SGHTA, CDR2 FQGNSA, per germline. V lost 2 bases to trimming and J lost 0 bases, with 8 bases between them. CDR3 size: 15 residues. The CDR3 is CASSLIVSSYNEQFF. The CDR3 nucleotides read TGTGCCAGCAGCTTAATCGTGAGCTCCTACAATGAGCAGTTCTTC.